These T cell receptor beta chains were read from a single sample in a study of T-cell reconstitution after alpha-beta-depleted transplantation in children. TCRdb fed the PCR reads into MiXCR, producing one record per CDR3 protein. In the table there are 550,000 to 800,000 distinct CDR3 sequences, around 13% of which are singletons. The sequencing used PBMCs, collected before TCRalphabeta/CD19-depleted stem cell transplant. Source of these receptors: a girl aged 2 to 9 with congenital amegakaryocytic thrombocytopenia, due to receive a stem cell transplant. Each CDR3 is given with its conserved first and last residue. Fields, in order: D gene, V gene, clone size, J gene, CDR3 DNA, CDR3 protein. A D gene is named only where the DNA matches it firmly. Not all rows give a size; the values are once, few, many and, for expanded clones, a class.

NA,TRBV5-1,many,TRBJ1-1,TGCGCCAGCCGCCGGTTGGAGATGAACACTGAAGCTTTCTTT,CASRRLEMNTEAFF
NA,TRBV15,many,TRBJ2-3,TGTGCCACCAGCAGAGTTCTTGCGAGCACAGATACGCAGTATTTT,CATSRVLASTDTQYF
NA,TRBV7-9,many,TRBJ2-7,TGTGCCAGCAGCCCCCTGGACCCAGAGTCCTATGGGCAGTACTTC,CASSPLDPESYGQYF
NA,TRBV20-1,many,TRBJ2-4,TGCAGTGCGCCAGTTCTGGCCAAAAACATTCAGTACTTC,CSAPVLAKNIQYF
NA,TRBV24-1,NA,TRBJ2-5,TGTGCCACCAGTGATCCCTCCTCGACGGGGGCAAGTGGGGAGACCCAGTACTTC,CATSDPSSTGASGETQYF
NA,TRBV20-1,NA,TRBJ2-7,TGCAGTGCTAGAGATGGAGGGGTTTTCTACGAGCAGTACTTC,CSARDGGVFYEQYF
TRBD2,TRBV4-1,many,TRBJ2-7,TGCGCCAGCAGCCCAGTGACTAGCACCTACGAGCAGTACTTC,CASSPVTSTYEQYF
TRBD1,TRBV10-3,NA,TRBJ1-1,TGTGCCATCAGCGGACAGGGGAGGGACACTGAAGCTTTCTTT,CAISGQGRDTEAFF
TRBD1,TRBV10-3,few,TRBJ2-1,TGTGCCATCAGTGAGTCGAACAGGGGCTCCTACAATGAGCAGTTCTTC,CAISESNRGSYNEQFF
NA,TRBV11-3,few,TRBJ2-1,TGTGCCAGCAGCCCGCGGGACGGCGGATACAATGAGCAGTTCTTC,CASSPRDGGYNEQFF
NA,TRBV20-1,NA,TRBJ2-5,TGCAGTGCTAGAGCTGACAATGGGAAGACCCAGCACTTC,CSARADNGKTQHF
TRBD2,TRBV10-3,many,TRBJ2-1,TGTGCCATCAGTGAATCCTTGGCTAGCGGGAGAGGCTCCTACAATGAGCAGTTCTTC,CAISESLASGRGSYNEQFF
TRBD1,TRBV10-3,many,TRBJ1-1,TGTGCCATCACCCCGGACAGGGGCATCAACACTGAAGCTTTCTTT,CAITPDRGINTEAFF
NA,TRBV3-1,NA,TRBJ2-7,TGTGCCAGCAGCCAAAGTCCCTCGGACTCGACGGCTATCTACGAGCAGTACTTC,CASSQSPSDSTAIYEQYF
TRBD1,TRBV19,few,TRBJ2-3,TGTGCCAGTAGCGGACCGGGACAGACCACAGATACGCAGTATTTT,CASSGPGQTTDTQYF
NA,TRBV20-1,many,TRBJ2-1,TGCAGTGCTACCCCTGACAATGAGCAGTTCTTC,CSATPDNEQFF
NA,TRBV5-1,NA,TRBJ2-2,TGCGCCAGCAGCTTCGGGGTCTCCGGGGAGCTGTTTTTT,CASSFGVSGELFF
TRBD1,TRBV10-3,few,TRBJ1-1,TGTGCCATCAGTGAGGGTCCCGGGACAGGTTTGAACACTGAAGCTTTCTTT,CAISEGPGTGLNTEAFF
TRBD2,TRBV11-3,NA,TRBJ2-2,TGTGCCAGCAGCTTTGACCTCCTAGCGGCGAACACCGGGGAGCTGTTTTTT,CASSFDLLAANTGELFF
TRBD2,TRBV7-3,few,TRBJ2-1,TGTGCCAGCAGCCCGCGACTAGCGGGAGTTGAGCAGTTCTTC,CASSPRLAGVEQFF
NA,TRBV10-1,many,TRBJ2-2,TGCGCCAGCAGTGAGTCGGACATTTACACCGGGGAGCTGTTTTTT,CASSESDIYTGELFF
NA,TRBV29-1,many,TRBJ2-7,TGCAGCGTTGAGGGCCCGGCCTACGAGCAGTACTTC,CSVEGPAYEQYF
NA,TRBV29-1,many,TRBJ2-7,TGCAGCGTTGAACTCGGGTACTCCTACGAGCAGTACTTC,CSVELGYSYEQYF
NA,TRBV4-2,many,TRBJ2-6,TGTGCCAGCAGCCAAGTTGTCGCTGGGGCCAACGTCCTGACTTTC,CASSQVVAGANVLTF
NA,TRBV5-1,many,TRBJ1-1,TGCGCCAGCAATATTGGCAGAAACACTGAAGCTTTCTTT,CASNIGRNTEAFF
NA,TRBV19,NA,TRBJ2-1,TGTGCCAGTAGTCCACTAGAGTTCTCCTACAATGAGCAGTTCTTC,CASSPLEFSYNEQFF
NA,TRBV28,few,TRBJ2-1,TGTGCCAGCAGCCAACACGGCCCCTACAATGAGCAGTTCTTC,CASSQHGPYNEQFF
NA,TRBV29-1,few,TRBJ1-1,TGCAGCGTTGAAATTCTCCTAATGAACACTGAAGCTTTCTTT,CSVEILLMNTEAFF
NA,TRBV30,few,TRBJ2-3,TGTGCCTGGAATGGGGGCTTGACAGATACGCAGTATTTT,CAWNGGLTDTQYF
TRBD2,TRBV20-1,NA,TRBJ2-3,TGCAGTGCTAGTGGAGTCGGGAGGATCTCAGATACGCAGTATTTT,CSASGVGRISDTQYF
NA,TRBV11-2,few,TRBJ1-4,TGTGCCAGCAGCTTATGGGGTCCAACTAATGAAAAACTGTTTTTT,CASSLWGPTNEKLFF
NA,TRBV12-3/TRBV12-4,many,TRBJ2-2,TGTGCCAGCAGTTTTTTAGACGGGATTATCACCGGGGAGCTGTTTTTT,CASSFLDGIITGELFF
NA,TRBV18,NA,TRBJ2-5,TGTCCCAGCTCACCACCGGAGGGGGTGGAGACCCAGTACTTC,CPSSPPEGVETQYF
TRBD1,TRBV20-1,many,TRBJ2-3,TGCAGATTAGGACAGGCTTCCACAGATACGCAGTATTTT,CRLGQASTDTQYF
TRBD2,TRBV20-1,many,TRBJ2-5,TGCAGTGCTCGACGGACTAGCGTTGGGGAGACCCAGTACTTC,CSARRTSVGETQYF
TRBD1,TRBV29-1,few,TRBJ2-7,TGCAGCGTTGCTACCGGGACAGGGGGCGAGCAGTACTTC,CSVATGTGGEQYF
NA,TRBV15,NA,TRBJ1-2,TGTGCCACCAGCAGAGACAGGGAGGGCTATGGCTACACCTTC,CATSRDREGYGYTF
TRBD1,TRBV5-1,NA,TRBJ2-1,TGCGCCAGCAGCTTGCGGTTTGTTCGAACAGGGGGAGGCTCCTACAATGAGCAGTTCTTC,CASSLRFVRTGGGSYNEQFF
NA,TRBV19,few,TRBJ2-3,TGTGCCAGTATCCCTTCGTGGGCAGATACGCAGTATTTT,CASIPSWADTQYF
TRBD1,TRBV29-1,few,TRBJ2-1,TGCAGCCCAAAGATTACAGGGGGAGGGCAGTTCTTC,CSPKITGGGQFF